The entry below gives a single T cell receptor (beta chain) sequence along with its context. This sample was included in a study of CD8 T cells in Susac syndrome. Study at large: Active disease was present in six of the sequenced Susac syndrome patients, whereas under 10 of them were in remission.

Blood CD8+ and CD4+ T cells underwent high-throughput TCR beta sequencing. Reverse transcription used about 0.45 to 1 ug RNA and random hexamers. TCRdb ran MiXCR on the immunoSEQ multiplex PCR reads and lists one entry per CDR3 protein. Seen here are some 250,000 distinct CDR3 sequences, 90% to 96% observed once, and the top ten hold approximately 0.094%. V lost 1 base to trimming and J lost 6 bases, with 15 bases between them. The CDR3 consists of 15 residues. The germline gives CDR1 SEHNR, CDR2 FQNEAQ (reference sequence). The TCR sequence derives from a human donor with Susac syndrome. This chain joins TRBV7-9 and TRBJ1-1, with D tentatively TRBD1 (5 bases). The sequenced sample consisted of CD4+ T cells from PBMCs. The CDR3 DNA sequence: TGTGCCAGCAGCTTAGTACTCGGTGGGGACTCTGAAGCTTTCTTT. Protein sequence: CASSLVLGGDSEAFF.